The source of this T cell receptor beta chain is a study of T cell responses to AZD1222 COVID-19 vaccine. Germline CDR1 reads SGDLS; CDR2 reads YYNGEE. CDR3 size: 15 residues. V lost 1 base to trimming and J lost 4 bases; unmatched junction nucleotides: 3. Findings of the study overall: Recipients of AZD1222 seropositive at baseline numbered only 6 or 7. Spike-specific TCR depth and breadth grew after two AZD1222 doses.

In regard to this clone: Its antigen remains unknown.

This table comes from immunoSEQ multiplex PCR, and its TCRdb copy is limited to in-frame clones, with some not included. The table lists 100,000 to 150,000 clones, approximately 91% of them singletons, with around 30% in the top ten. Sequences were derived from peripheral blood, sampled on day 0 of AZD1222 vaccination. The clonotype comes from an adult in good health. The J gene is TRBJ2-2, the V gene TRBV9, with TRBD1 identical over 8 bases. CDR3 protein: CASSVQGASTGELFF. The CDR3 DNA follows: TGTGCCAGCAGCGTACAGGGGGCGAGCACCGGGGAGCTGTTTTTT.